The 10 T cell receptor beta chains below all came from one sample that was sequenced in a study of CD8 T cells in Susac syndrome. RNA in amounts of about 0.5 to 1 ug was reverse transcribed with random hexamers. TCRdb re-called the immunoSEQ multiplex PCR reads through MiXCR, storing one row per CDR3 protein. Of about 240,000 distinct CDR3 sequences listed, 90% to 96% are singletons. Sequencing was carried out using CD4+ T cells from PBMCs. Receptors were obtained from a human donor with Susac syndrome.

This chain's CDR3 is CSARDSAGAPYNEQFF. The CDR3 nucleotides are TGCAGTGCTAGAGATTCAGCGGGAGCTCCCTACAATGAGCAGTTCTTC. The chain recombines TRBV20-1 with TRBJ2-1, with TRBD2 matching 8 bases. The V and J ends lost 0 bases and 2 bases, in that order; junction bases with no gene match: 6. The CDR3 covers 16 residues. Germline V lookup: CDR1 DFQATT, CDR2 SNEGSKA (reference sequence).

V and J are TRBV11-1 and TRBJ2-5; TRBD1 might be the D (6 bases). Germline V lookup: CDR1 SGHAT, CDR2 FQDESV (reference sequence). The V end lost 3 bases, the J end lost 4 bases, and 9 bases lay between the germline ends. This CDR3 is built from 13 residues. The CDR3 region is CASSFTGIETQYF. CDR3 in DNA: TGTGCCAGCAGCTTCACAGGGATAGAGACCCAGTACTTC.

The rearrangement links TRBV5-7 to TRBJ2-1; 10 positions agree with TRBD2. TRBV5-7 is reported as an ORF; its role is uncertain. There are 14 residues in the CDR3. V dropped 5 bases and J dropped 5; count of bases not matched to a gene: 4. This CDR3 is CASSQREGDNEQFF. The CDR3, as DNA: TGTGCCAGCAGTCAGCGGGAGGGGGACAATGAGCAGTTCTTC.

This chain connects TRBV29-1 to TRBJ2-3, with a possible D match to TRBD1 (6 bases). Trimming left V 4 bases short and J 8 bases short, with 7 bases between. The CDR3 has 10 residues. Germline V gene data show CDR1 as SQVTM and CDR2 as ANQGSEA. This CDR3 reads CSVVGATQYF. The CDR3 region has the DNA TGCAGCGTTGTGGGGGCTACGCAGTATTTT.

The chain is built from TRBV30 and TRBJ2-7; no firm D call. Trimming shortened V by 0 bases and J by 2 bases, and 11 bases separated the two germline ends. CDR3 size: 14 residues. Germline CDR1 and CDR2: GTSNPN and SVGIG (reference sequence). The CDR3 bases are TGTGCCTGGAGTGTAATATGGGAACCCTACGAGCAGTACTTC. Amino acids: CAWSVIWEPYEQYF.

This chain joins TRBV12-3 or TRBV12-4 and TRBJ2-1; D remains unclear. This CDR3 is 16 amino acids long. V lost 8 bases to trimming and J lost 6 bases, with 23 bases between them. The CDR3 DNA is TGTGCCAGCGACCACGTTTCGGTTCCACGAGTCAATGAGCAGTTCTTC. Its protein is CASDHVSVPRVNEQFF.

The sample holds a few counts of this clonotype. J is TRBJ2-7 and V is TRBV3-1, with TRBD2 as a possible D gene (5 bases). The V and J ends lost 6 bases and 6 bases respectively, with 12 bases between them. The CDR3 consists of 12 residues. Germline V gene data show CDR1 as LGHDT and CDR2 as YNNKEL (reference sequence). The CDR3 sequence: CASSRTSGEQYF. CDR3 nucleotides: TGTGCCAGCAGTCGAACTAGTGGCGAGCAGTACTTC.

The chain is built from TRBV5-1 and TRBJ1-1; perhaps TRBD1 as D (5 bases). This CDR3 contains 17 residues. Germline V gene sequence: CDR1 SGHRS, CDR2 YFSETQ. V was trimmed by 0 bases and J by 4 bases, leaving 19 bases between them. The CDR3 DNA reads as TGCGCCAGCAGCTTGGCCGCGGTAAGTAAGGGGCGCACTGAAGCTTTCTTT. Translation gives CASSLAAVSKGRTEAFF.

This clonotype was seen a single time. V and J are TRBV20-1 and TRBJ1-2; 7 bases align to TRBD1. The V gene end was trimmed by 5 bases and the J gene end by 4 bases; junction bases not matched to a gene: 7. This CDR3 has 13 amino acids. Germline V lookup: CDR1 DFQATT, CDR2 SNEGSKA (reference sequence). CDR3 coding DNA: TGCAGTGCTGCGATGACAGGGCGCTATGGCTACACCTTC. Protein product: CSAAMTGRYGYTF.

Here the CDR3 DNA reads TGCAGTGCTAGTTTGACAGGGTGGGGTGAGCAGTTCTTC. This sequence encodes CSASLTGWGEQFF. The chain combines TRBV20-1 with TRBJ2-1; 7 bases are shared with TRBD1. V was pared by 3 bases and J by 9 bases, with 8 bases of the junction left unmatched. CDR3 length equals 13 residues. Germline V CDR1 and CDR2: DFQATT, SNEGSKA (reference sequence).